This TCR beta chain was obtained from a study of blood T cell repertoires in COVID-19. Across the study: Acute and convalescent COVID-19 specimens originated in the United States, Italy and Spain. In each case, the material was cDNA or gDNA derived from T cells, B-cell-depleted T cells, or PBMCs.

The CDR3 is 13 amino acids. Trimming left V 3 bases short and J 4 bases short, with 10 bases between. The V gene's germline CDR1 is GTSNPN and CDR2 SVGIG (reference sequence). Per the study methods: Scientists estimated how many nucleated cells there were by amplifying reference gene primers. Sequencing was performed with immunoSEQ multiplex PCR; in TCRdb, only in-frame clones are kept and a portion is missing. That table furnishes V, J and clone size, whereas the DNA furnished D and trimming. The sample has 89,000 or so clones; 70% to 90% are singletons. This chain connects TRBV30 to TRBJ1-5; tentative D call: TRBD1 (5 bases). Sequencing input: peripheral blood. The TCR was taken from a human donor in a cohort sampled during active COVID-19. DNA of the CDR3: TGTGCCTGGAGCTTAGACAGTAATCAGCCCCAGCATTTT. As protein: CAWSLDSNQPQHF.